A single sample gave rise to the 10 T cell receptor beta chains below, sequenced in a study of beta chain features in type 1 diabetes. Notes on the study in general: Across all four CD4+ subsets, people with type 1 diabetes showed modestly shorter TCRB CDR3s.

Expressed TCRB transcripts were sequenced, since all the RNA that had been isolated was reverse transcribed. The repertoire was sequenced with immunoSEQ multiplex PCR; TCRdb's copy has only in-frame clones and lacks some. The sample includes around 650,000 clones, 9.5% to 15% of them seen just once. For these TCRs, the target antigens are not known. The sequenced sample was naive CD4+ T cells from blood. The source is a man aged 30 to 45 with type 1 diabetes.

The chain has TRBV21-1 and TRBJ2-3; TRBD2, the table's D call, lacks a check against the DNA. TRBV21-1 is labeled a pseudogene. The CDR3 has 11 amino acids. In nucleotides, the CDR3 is TGTGCCTGCCGACGGGAAGATACGCAGTATTTT. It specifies CACRREDTQYF.

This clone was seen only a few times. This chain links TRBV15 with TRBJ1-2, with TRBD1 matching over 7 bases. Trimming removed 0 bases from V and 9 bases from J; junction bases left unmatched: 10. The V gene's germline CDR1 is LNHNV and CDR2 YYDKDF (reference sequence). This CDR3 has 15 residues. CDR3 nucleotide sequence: TGTGCCACCAGCAGAGACCAGACAGGGAGCATGAGCTACACCTTC. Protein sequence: CATSRDQTGSMSYTF.

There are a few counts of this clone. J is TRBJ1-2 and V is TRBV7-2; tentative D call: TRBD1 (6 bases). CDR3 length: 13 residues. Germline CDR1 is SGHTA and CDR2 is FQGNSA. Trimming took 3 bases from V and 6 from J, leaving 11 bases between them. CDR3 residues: CASSLNRVDGYTF. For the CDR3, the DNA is TGTGCCAGCAGCTTGAACAGGGTGGATGGCTACACCTTC.

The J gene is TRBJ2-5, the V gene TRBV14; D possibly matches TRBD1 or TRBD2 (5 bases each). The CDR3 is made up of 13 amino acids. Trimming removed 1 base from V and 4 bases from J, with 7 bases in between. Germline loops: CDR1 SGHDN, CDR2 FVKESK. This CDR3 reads CASSQAGGETQYF. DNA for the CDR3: TGTGCCAGCAGCCAAGCTGGGGGAGAGACCCAGTACTTC.

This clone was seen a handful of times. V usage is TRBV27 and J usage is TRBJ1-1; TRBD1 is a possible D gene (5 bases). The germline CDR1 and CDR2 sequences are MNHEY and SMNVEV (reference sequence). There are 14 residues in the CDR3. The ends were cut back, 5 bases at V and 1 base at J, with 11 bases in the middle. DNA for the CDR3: TGTGCCAGCAGTGACCTCGGGACGAACACTGAAGCTTTCTTT. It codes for CASSDLGTNTEAFF.

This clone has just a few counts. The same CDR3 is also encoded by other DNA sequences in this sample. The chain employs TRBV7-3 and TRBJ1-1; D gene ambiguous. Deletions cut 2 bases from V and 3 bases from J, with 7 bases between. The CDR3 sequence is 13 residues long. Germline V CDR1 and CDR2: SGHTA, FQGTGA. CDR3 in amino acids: CASSLQEDTEAFF. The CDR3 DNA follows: TGTGCCAGCAGCTTACAGGAGGACACTGAAGCTTTCTTT.

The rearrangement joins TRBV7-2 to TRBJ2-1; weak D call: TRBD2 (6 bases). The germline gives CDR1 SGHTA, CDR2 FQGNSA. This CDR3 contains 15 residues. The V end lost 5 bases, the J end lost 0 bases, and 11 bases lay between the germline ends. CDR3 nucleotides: TGTGCCAGCAGCCCAGCGGGCGGCTCCTACAATGAGCAGTTCTTC. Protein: CASSPAGGSYNEQFF.

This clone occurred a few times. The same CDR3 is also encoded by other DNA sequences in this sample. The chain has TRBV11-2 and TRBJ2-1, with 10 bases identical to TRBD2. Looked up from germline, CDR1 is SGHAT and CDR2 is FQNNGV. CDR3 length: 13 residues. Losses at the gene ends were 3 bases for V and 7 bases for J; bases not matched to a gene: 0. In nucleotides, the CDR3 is TGTGCCAGCAGCTTTAGCGGGGGGAATGAGCAGTTCTTC. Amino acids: CASSFSGGNEQFF.

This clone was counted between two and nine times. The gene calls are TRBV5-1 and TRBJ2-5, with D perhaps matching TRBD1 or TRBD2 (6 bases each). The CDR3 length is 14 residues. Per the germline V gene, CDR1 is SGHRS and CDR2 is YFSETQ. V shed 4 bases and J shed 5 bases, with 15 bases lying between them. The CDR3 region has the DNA TGCGCCAGCAGCCTGAGGGGGGCCGGGGAGACCCAGTACTTC. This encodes CASSLRGAGETQYF.

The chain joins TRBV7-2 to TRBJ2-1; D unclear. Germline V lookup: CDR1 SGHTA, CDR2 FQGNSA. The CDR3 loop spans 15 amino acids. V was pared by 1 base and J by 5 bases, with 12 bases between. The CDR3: CASSLGPTLDNEQFF. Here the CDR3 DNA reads TGTGCCAGCAGCTTAGGACCCACTCTGGACAATGAGCAGTTCTTC.